The 21 T cell receptor beta chains below come from one sample, sequenced in a study of early T cells in non-severe SARS-CoV-2 infection. MiXCR was run by TCRdb on the 5' RACE reads, yielding one entry per CDR3 protein. The sample yields 50,000 to 75,000 distinct CDR3 sequences, around 12% seen once. Specimen: whole blood, collected at baseline. Receptors were obtained from an adult who was a healthcare worker with PCR-confirmed SARS-CoV-2 infection or an uninfected control (not recorded which). The donor label of this sample is uncertain.

The J gene is TRBJ2-3, the V gene TRBV12-3 or TRBV12-4, with D perhaps given as TRBD1 or TRBD2 (6 bases each). V lost 6 bases, J lost 4 bases, and 17 bases lay in between. The length of the CDR3 is 15 residues. As DNA, the CDR3 is TGTGCCAGCAGCCCGAGGAGGGGGACGGCAGATACGCAGTATTTT. It yields the protein CASSPRRGTADTQYF.

This chain joins TRBV3-1 and TRBJ2-3, with 7 positions matching TRBD1. J was trimmed by 0 bases and V by 4 bases; bases with no gene match: 4. Germline CDR1 is LGHDT and CDR2 is YNNKEL (reference sequence). This CDR3 is 15 amino acids long. The CDR3 coding sequence is TGTGCCAGCAGCCTCGGGACAGCTAGCACAGATACGCAGTATTTT. Its translation: CASSLGTASTDTQYF.

This clonotype was seen repeatedly, ten times or more. The chain joins TRBV5-5 to TRBJ2-3; 12 bases are shared with TRBD1. The CDR3 covers 17 residues. V shed 4 bases, J shed 5 bases, and the junction held 11 bases outside the gene matches. The germline V gene has CDR1 SGHKS and CDR2 YYEKEE (reference sequence). The DNA for the CDR3 is TGTGCCAGCAGCCCACCTAGGGACAGGGGGCGCGTAGATACGCAGTATTTT. As protein: CASSPPRDRGRVDTQYF.

This clonotype has a handful of counts. The V gene is TRBV5-1, the J gene TRBJ1-4, with TRBD1 matching over 9 bases. CDR3 size: 16 residues. Germline-derived CDR1 and CDR2 are SGHRS and YFSETQ. V dropped 2 bases and J dropped 6; count of bases not matched to a gene: 8. As DNA, the CDR3 is TGCGCCAGCAGCTTTACAGGGGGCGAGAGTTATGAAAAACTGTTTTTT. Protein product: CASSFTGGESYEKLFF.

The V and J genes are TRBV10-3 and TRBJ2-5; D perhaps matches TRBD1 (5 bases). Trimming pared 10 bases from V and 5 bases from J, leaving 17 bases between. CDR3 size: 13 residues. The germline gives CDR1 ENHRY, CDR2 SYGVKD. Written as DNA, the CDR3 is TGTGCCACGGCGACAGATCTGGGGGAGACCCAGTACTTC. Protein sequence: CATATDLGETQYF.

The genes are TRBV11-3 and TRBJ2-3; 10 nucleotides agree with TRBD1. Germline V lookup: CDR1 SGHNT, CDR2 YENEEA. Trimming took 5 bases from V and 7 from J; bases not matched to a gene: 9. The CDR3 loop spans 15 amino acids. The CDR3, as DNA: TGTGCCAGCAGCCCGGGGACAGGGGCAAAGCATACGCAGTATTTT. Encoded protein: CASSPGTGAKHTQYF.

V and J are TRBV7-9 and TRBJ2-1; 9 bases line up with TRBD1. The CDR3 has 15 residues. The germline V gene has CDR1 SEHNR and CDR2 FQNEAQ (reference sequence). J lost 5 bases, V lost 3 bases, and 5 bases had no gene match. Here the CDR3 DNA reads TGTGCCAGCAGCTTGACGGGGACAGGGAACAATGAGCAGTTCTTC. This encodes CASSLTGTGNNEQFF.

The V gene is TRBV3-1, the J gene TRBJ1-2; D is ambiguous. Trimming took off 5 bases at V and 7 bases at J, with 8 bases between the two ends. CDR1 and CDR2 from the germline V gene are LGHDT and YNNKEL (reference sequence). There are 11 residues in the CDR3. This CDR3 is CASSKSFGYTF. The CDR3, as DNA: TGTGCCAGCAGCAAGTCGTTTGGCTACACCTTC. Combining the CDR3 with reference TRBV3-1 and TRBJ1-2 gives the whole variable domain DTAVSQTPKYLVTQMGNDKSIKCEQNLGHDTMYWYKQDSKKFLKIMFSYNNKELIINETVPNRFSPKSPDKAHLNLHINSLELGDSAVYFCASSKSFGYTFGSGTRLTVV.

V gene TRBV7-7 combines with J gene TRBJ2-5; D is perhaps TRBD1 (5 bases). Trimming stripped 3 bases from V and 5 bases from J, with 7 bases between. The CDR3 runs to 12 residues. Germline V lookup: CDR1 SSHAT, CDR2 FNYEAQ (reference sequence). The CDR3 here is CASSLQGETQYF. The CDR3 DNA sequence: TGTGCCAGCAGCTTGCAGGGCGAGACCCAGTACTTC.

This clonotype was seen a few times. The V gene is TRBV6-6, the J gene TRBJ2-7, with D tentatively TRBD1 (6 bases). CDR3 length: 13 residues. The V gene lost 6 bases and the J gene lost 5 bases, with 14 bases spanning the gap. Germline V CDR1 and CDR2: MNHNY, SVGAGI (reference sequence). The CDR3 DNA sequence: TGTGCCAGCAGAACGAGGACAGTCGACGAGCAGTACGTC. Amino acids: CASRTRTVDEQYV.

This clonotype has more than one count but fewer than ten. The chain carries TRBV20-1 and TRBJ1-1; D gene ambiguous. The CDR3 is 13 amino acids. V was trimmed by 1 base and J by 3 bases, leaving 9 bases between them. Germline-derived CDR1 and CDR2 are DFQATT and SNEGSKA (reference sequence). The CDR3 spells CSARGQLDTEAFF. CDR3 bases: TGCAGTGCTAGAGGCCAGTTGGACACTGAAGCTTTCTTT.

This clonotype occurred a few times. The J gene is TRBJ2-5, the V gene TRBV19; tentatively, D is TRBD2 (7 bases). The V gene's germline CDR1 is LNHDA and CDR2 SQIVND (reference sequence). This CDR3 spans 15 amino acids. Trimming shortened V by 5 bases and J by 1 base, and 14 bases separated the two germline ends. The CDR3 here is CASSANRGAQETQYF. The CDR3 region has the DNA TGTGCCAGTAGTGCAAACCGGGGGGCCCAAGAGACCCAGTACTTC. The complete variable domain, with remaining parts taken from reference TRBV19 and TRBJ2-5, reads DGGITQSPKYLFRKEGQNVTLSCEQNLNHDAMYWYRQDPGQGLRLIYYSQIVNDFQKGDIAEGYSVSREKKESFPLTVTSAQKNPTAFYLCASSANRGAQETQYFGPGTRLLVL.

V is TRBV2 and J is TRBJ1-4, with TRBD1 identical over 11 bases. The V gene's germline CDR1 is SNHLY and CDR2 FYNNEI. This CDR3 spans 15 amino acids. V lost 7 bases and J lost 10; bases outside the gene matches: 11. This chain's CDR3 is CASTNLRTGGVKLFF. The CDR3 bases are TGTGCCAGCACTAATTTGAGGACAGGGGGCGTAAAACTGTTTTTT.

This clonotype has more than one count but fewer than ten. The chain is built from TRBV12-3 or TRBV12-4 and TRBJ2-5; 9 bases are shared with TRBD1. The trim removed 3 bases at V and 5 bases at J, leaving 10 bases unmatched. This CDR3 has 16 amino acids. The CDR3 nucleotides read TGTGCCAGCAGTTTCAACAGGGGGCGCCTAGGGGAGACCCAGTACTTC. This codes for CASSFNRGRLGETQYF.

The sample holds a few counts of this clonotype. The chain joins TRBV6-2 or TRBV6-3 to TRBJ2-7, with D possibly matching TRBD1 (6 bases). Between the trimmed V and J ends, which lost 4 bases and 2 bases, there was a span of 15 bases. CDR3 length: 15 amino acids. The V gene's germline CDR1 is MNHEY and CDR2 SVGEGT. The CDR3 bases are TGTGCCAGCAGTTCCACAGGGATCCTTACCTACGAGCAGTACGTC. Amino acid sequence: CASSSTGILTYEQYV.

This clonotype was detected only a few times. The rearrangement joins TRBV2 to TRBJ1-2; tentative D call: TRBD1 (6 bases). Trimming took 6 bases from V and 5 from J, leaving 10 bases between them. In germline, CDR1 is SNHLY, CDR2 FYNNEI. The CDR3 is 12 amino acids. The CDR3 DNA follows: TGTGCCAGCAGGGGGGGGCAGTATGGCTACACCTTC. Amino acid sequence: CASRGGQYGYTF. Full variable domain (outside the CDR3, taken from reference TRBV2 and TRBJ1-2): EPEVTQTPSHQVTQMGQEVILRCVPISNHLYFYWYRQILGQKVEFLVSFYNNEISEKSEIFDDQFSVERPDGSNFTLKIRSTKLEDSAMYFCASRGGQYGYTFGSGTRLTVV.

V gene TRBV15 combines with J gene TRBJ2-1; 9 nucleotides match TRBD1. The V and J ends lost 2 bases and 7 bases, in that order; junction bases with no gene match: 3. The germline V gene encodes CDR1 LNHNV and CDR2 YYDKDF (reference sequence). This CDR3 spans 14 amino acids. CDR3 residues: CATSRRTGVNEQFF. The CDR3 DNA reads as TGTGCCACCAGCAGACGGACAGGGGTGAATGAGCAGTTCTTC.

A few counts support this clonotype. As DNA, the CDR3 is TGTGCCAGCAGTGCGTACTCGTGGGGCACAGATACGCAGTATTTT. It encodes CASSAYSWGTDTQYF. The rearrangement joins TRBV6-1 to TRBJ2-3, with D hard to call. The germline V and J ends were trimmed by 4 bases and 1 base, with 12 bases remaining between them. This CDR3 contains 15 residues. Germline values: CDR1 MNHNS, CDR2 SASEGT.

This chain joins TRBV10-2 and TRBJ2-2, with a tentative D call TRBD1 (8 bases). The CDR3 has 14 amino acids. Germline V lookup: CDR1 WSHSY, CDR2 SAAADI. Trimming removed 10 bases from V and 6 bases from J, with 18 bases in between. The CDR3 region is CAISGTGVPGELFF. CDR3 sequence (DNA): TGCGCCATCAGCGGGACAGGAGTACCCGGGGAGCTGTTTTTT.

The chain joins TRBV7-2 to TRBJ2-5; TRBD1 aligns across 10 bases. Germline lookup yields CDR1 SGHTA and CDR2 FQGNSA. CDR3 length: 15 residues. The V and J ends lost 5 bases and 2 bases, in that order; junction bases with no gene match: 5. The chain's CDR3 is CASSQDRGGQETQYF. CDR3 DNA: TGTGCCAGCAGCCAGGACAGGGGGGGTCAAGAGACCCAGTACTTC.

This sequence joins TRBV7-9 and TRBJ2-5, with no clear D. The V end lost 0 bases, the J end lost 5 bases, and 10 bases lay between the germline ends. CDR3 length equals 14 residues. Germline V gives CDR1 SEHNR, CDR2 FQNEAQ (reference sequence). DNA for the CDR3: TGTGCCAGCAGCTTAGCAGGGTTGATGGAGACCCAGTACTTC. Its translation is CASSLAGLMETQYF. The full variable domain, completed using reference TRBV7-9 and TRBJ2-5, is DTGVSQNPRHKITKRGQNVTFRCDPISEHNRLYWYRQTLGQGPEFLTYFQNEAQLEKSRLLSDRFSAERPKGSFSTLEIQRTEQGDSAMYLCASSLAGLMETQYFGPGTRLLVL.